This TCR beta chain was recovered during a study of shared clonotypes between healthy human individuals. Study-wide points: Estimated clonotype richness was generally higher in naive than memory subsets. Owing to a small donor count, the genetic and exposure-history diversity represented was limited.

This clone has only one observation. Antigen specificity is unknown. V dropped 4 bases and J dropped 7; count of bases not matched to a gene: 13. There are 16 residues in the CDR3. Germline V lookup: CDR1 SGHVS, CDR2 FQNEAQ. At deep level, the assay was performed. For each subset, genomic DNA was distributed in equal portions over several immunoSEQ plates. The assay was immunoSEQ multiplex PCR, and TCRdb's table has in-frame clones only and misses some. The profile shows 2 million to 2.5 million clones, 85% to 95% of them singletons. Sequencing was performed on naive CD4+ T cells from PBMCs. Subset specified: CD45RA+ positively selected. The TCR comes from a man younger than 30 in good health. Some clones in this sample may be carry-over from other donors' samples. This chain connects TRBV7-8 to TRBJ1-2; 9 nucleotides match TRBD1. The CDR3: CASSSKTGGGRTGYTF. Written as DNA, the CDR3 is TGTGCCAGCAGCTCTAAAACAGGGGGCGGACGAACTGGCTACACCTTC. The entire variable domain, with the rest obtained from reference TRBV7-8 and TRBJ1-2, is as follows: GAGVSQSPRYKVAKRGQDVALRCDPISGHVSLFWYQQALGQGPEFLTYFQNEAQLDKSGLPSDRFFAERPEGSVSTLKIQRTQQEDSAVYLCASSSKTGGGRTGYTFGSGTRLTVV.